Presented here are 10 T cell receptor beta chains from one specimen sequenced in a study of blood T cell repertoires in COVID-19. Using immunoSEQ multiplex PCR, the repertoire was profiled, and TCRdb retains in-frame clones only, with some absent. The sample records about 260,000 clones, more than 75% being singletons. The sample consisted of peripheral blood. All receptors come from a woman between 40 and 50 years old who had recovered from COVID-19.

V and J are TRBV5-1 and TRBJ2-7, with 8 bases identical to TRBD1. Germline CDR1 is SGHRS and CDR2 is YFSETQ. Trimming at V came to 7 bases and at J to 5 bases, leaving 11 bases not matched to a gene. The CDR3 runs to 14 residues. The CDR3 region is CASRYSTGVHEQYF. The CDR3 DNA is TGCGCCAGCCGGTATTCGACAGGGGTCCACGAGCAGTACTTC. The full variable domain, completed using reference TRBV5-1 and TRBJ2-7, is KAGVTQTPRYLIKTRGQQVTLSCSPISGHRSVSWYQQTPGQGLQFLFEYFSETQRNKGNFPGRFSGRQFSNSRSEMNVSTLELGDSALYLCASRYSTGVHEQYFGPGTRLTVT.

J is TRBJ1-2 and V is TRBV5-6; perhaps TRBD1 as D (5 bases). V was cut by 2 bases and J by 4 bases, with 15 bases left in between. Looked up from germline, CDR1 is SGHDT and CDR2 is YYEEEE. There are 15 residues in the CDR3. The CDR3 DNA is TGTGCCAGCAGCTTCCGTCTTTGGGGCCTCTATGGCTACACCTTC. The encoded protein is CASSFRLWGLYGYTF.

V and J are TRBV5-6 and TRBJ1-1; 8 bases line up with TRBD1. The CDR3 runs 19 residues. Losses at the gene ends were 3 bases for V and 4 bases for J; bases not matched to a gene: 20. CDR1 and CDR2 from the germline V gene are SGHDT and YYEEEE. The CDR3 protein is CASSWNLGGRGRMSTEAFF. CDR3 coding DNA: TGTGCCAGCAGCTGGAACCTTGGGGGCAGGGGGCGGATGAGCACTGAAGCTTTCTTT.

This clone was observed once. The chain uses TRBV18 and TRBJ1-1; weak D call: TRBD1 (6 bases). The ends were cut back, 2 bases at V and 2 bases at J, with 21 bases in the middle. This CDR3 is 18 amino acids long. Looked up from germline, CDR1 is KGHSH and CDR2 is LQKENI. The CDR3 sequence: CASSPISTGGAGNTEAFF. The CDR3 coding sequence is TGTGCCAGCTCACCAATTAGTACGGGGGGCGCGGGAAACACTGAAGCTTTCTTT.

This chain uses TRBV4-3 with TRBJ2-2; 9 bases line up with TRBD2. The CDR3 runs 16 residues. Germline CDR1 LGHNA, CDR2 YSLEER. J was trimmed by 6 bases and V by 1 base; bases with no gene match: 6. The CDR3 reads CASSQVPGTSSGELFF. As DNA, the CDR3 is TGCGCCAGCAGCCAAGTCCCCGGGACTAGCTCCGGGGAGCTGTTTTTT.

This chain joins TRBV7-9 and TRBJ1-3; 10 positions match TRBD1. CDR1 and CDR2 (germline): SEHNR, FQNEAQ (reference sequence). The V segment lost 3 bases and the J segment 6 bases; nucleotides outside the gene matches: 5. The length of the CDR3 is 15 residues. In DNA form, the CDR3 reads TGTGCCAGCAGCTTGTCGACAGGGGGCAAAAACACCATATATTTT. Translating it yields CASSLSTGGKNTIYF.

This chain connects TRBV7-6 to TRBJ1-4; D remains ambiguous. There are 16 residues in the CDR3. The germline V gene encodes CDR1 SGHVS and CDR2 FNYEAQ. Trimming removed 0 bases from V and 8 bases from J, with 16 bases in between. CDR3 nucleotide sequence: TGTGCCAGCAGCTTAGCGTTTACGGGTCGAGGGGAAAAACTGTTTTTT. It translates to CASSLAFTGRGEKLFF.

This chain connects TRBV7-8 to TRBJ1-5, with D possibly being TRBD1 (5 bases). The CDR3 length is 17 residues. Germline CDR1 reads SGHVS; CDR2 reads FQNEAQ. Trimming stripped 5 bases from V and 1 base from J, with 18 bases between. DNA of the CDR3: TGTGCCAGCAGCGTGGTTTGGGGGGGACTAAGCAATCAGCCCCAGCATTTT. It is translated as CASSVVWGGLSNQPQHF.

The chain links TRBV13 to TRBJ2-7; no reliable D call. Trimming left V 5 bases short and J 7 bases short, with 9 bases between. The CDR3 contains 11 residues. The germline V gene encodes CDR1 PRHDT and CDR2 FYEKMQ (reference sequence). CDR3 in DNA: TGTGCCAGCAGCCCCGCCAGGGAGCAGTACTTC. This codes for CASSPAREQYF.

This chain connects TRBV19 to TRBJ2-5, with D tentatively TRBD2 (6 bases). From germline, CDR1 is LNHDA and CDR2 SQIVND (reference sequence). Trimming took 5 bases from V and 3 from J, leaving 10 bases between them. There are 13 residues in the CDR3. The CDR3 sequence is CASSRDLEETQYF. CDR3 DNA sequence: TGTGCCAGTAGTCGGGACTTAGAAGAGACCCAGTACTTC.